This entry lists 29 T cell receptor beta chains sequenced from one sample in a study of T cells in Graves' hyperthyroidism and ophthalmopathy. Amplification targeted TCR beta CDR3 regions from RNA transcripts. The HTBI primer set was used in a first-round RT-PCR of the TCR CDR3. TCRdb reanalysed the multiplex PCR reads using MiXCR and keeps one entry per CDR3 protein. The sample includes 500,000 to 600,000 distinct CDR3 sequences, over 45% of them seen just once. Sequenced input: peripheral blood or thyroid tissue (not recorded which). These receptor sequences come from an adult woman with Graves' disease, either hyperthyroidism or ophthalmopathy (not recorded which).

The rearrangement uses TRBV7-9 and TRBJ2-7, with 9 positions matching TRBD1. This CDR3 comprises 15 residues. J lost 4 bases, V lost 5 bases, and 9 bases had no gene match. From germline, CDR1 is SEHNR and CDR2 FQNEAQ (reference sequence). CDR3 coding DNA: TGTGCCAGCAGCCACCGGGACAGGGACATTTACGAGCAGTACTTC. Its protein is CASSHRDRDIYEQYF.

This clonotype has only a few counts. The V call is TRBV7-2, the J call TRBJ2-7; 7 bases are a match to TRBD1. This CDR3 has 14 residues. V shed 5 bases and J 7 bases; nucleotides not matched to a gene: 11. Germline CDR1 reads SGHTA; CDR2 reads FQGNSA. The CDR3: CASSHRDSSREQYF. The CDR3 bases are TGTGCCAGCAGCCACCGGGACAGTTCGAGGGAGCAGTACTTC.

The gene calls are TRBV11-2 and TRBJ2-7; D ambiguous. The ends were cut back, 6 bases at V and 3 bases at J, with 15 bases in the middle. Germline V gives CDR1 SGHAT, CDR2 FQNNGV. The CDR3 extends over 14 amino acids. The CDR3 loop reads CASSARRVVYEQYF. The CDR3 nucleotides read TGTGCCAGCAGTGCTAGAAGGGTCGTCTACGAGCAGTACTTC.

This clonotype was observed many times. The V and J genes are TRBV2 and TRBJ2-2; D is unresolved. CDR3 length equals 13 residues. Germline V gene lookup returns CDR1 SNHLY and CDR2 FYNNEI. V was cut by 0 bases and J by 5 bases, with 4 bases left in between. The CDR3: CASSEASTGELFF. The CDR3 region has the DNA TGTGCCAGCAGTGAAGCTTCAACCGGGGAGCTGTTTTTT.

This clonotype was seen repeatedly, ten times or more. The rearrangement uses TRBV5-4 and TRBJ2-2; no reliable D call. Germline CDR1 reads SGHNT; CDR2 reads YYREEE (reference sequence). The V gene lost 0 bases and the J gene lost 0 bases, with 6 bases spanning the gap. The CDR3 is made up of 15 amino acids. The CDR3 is CASSLGQSNTGELFF. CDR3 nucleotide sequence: TGTGCCAGCAGCTTGGGTCAATCGAACACCGGGGAGCTGTTTTTT.

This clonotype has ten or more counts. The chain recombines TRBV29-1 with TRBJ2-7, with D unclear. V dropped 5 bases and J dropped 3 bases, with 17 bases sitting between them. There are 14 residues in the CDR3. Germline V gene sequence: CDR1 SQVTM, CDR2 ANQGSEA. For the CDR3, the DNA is TGCAGCGTTACCTCCCCCGGCAGTAACTACGAGCAGTACTTC. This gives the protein CSVTSPGSNYEQYF.

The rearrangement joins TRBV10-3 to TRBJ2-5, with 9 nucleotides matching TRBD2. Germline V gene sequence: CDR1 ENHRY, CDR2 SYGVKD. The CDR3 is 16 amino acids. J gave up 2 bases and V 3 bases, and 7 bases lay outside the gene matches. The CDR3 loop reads CAISDSSGTVQETQYF. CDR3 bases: TGTGCCATCAGTGATTCTAGCGGGACAGTACAAGAGACCCAGTACTTC.

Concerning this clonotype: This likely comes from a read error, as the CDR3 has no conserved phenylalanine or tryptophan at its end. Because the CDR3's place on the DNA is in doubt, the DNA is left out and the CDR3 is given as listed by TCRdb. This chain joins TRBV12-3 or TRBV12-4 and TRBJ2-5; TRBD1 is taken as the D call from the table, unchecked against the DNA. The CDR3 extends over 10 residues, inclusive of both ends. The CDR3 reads CASSAGGANT.

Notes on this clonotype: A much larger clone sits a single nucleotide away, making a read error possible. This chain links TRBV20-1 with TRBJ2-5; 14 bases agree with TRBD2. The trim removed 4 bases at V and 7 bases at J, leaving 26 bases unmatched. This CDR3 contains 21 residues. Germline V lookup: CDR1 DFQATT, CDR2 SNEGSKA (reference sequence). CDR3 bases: TGCAGTGCTAAGGGACTAGCGGGAGTTCGGCAAGGTGTGGTGCGCAGAGGGACCCAGTACTTC. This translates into CSAKGLAGVRQGVVRRGTQYF.

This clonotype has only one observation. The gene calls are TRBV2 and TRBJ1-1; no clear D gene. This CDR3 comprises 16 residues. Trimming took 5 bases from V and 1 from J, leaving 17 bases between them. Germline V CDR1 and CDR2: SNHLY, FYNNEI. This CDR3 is CASSRMAGKPNTEAFF. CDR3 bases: TGTGCCAGCAGTCGAATGGCAGGTAAACCGAACACTGAAGCTTTCTTT.

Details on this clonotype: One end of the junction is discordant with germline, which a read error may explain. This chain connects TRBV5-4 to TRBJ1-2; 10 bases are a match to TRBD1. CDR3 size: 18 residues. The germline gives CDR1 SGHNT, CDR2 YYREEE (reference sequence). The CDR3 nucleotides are TGTGCCAGTAGCTCCGCCGGGACAGGGGTTGCGATTAACTATGGCTACACCTTC. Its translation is CASSSAGTGVAINYGYTF.

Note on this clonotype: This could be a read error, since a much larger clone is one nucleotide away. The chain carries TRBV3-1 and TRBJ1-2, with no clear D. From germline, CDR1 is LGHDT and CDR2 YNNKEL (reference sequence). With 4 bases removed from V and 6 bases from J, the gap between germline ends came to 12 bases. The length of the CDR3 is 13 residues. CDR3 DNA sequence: TGTGCCAGCAGCCGGATGGGTGAGGATGGCTACACCTTC. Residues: CASSRMGEDGYTF.

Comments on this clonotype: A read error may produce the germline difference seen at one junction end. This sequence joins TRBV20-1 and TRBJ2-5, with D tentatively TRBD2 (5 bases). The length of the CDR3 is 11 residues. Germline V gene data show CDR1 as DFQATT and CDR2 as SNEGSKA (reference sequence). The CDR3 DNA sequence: TGCAGTACTAGAGGAGAAGGGACCCAGTACTTC. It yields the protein CSTRGEGTQYF.

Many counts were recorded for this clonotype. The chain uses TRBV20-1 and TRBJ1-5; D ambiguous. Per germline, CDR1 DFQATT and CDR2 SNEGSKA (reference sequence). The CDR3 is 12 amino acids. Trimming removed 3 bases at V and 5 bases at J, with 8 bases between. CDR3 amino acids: CSARAGDQPQHF. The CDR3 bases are TGCAGTGCTAGGGCAGGAGATCAGCCCCAGCATTTT.

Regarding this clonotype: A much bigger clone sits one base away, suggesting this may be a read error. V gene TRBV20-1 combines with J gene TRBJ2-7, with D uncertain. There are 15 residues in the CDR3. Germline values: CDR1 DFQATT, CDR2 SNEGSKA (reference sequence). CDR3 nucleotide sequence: TGCAGTGCTACCTCGGGTGGTACCGTATCCTACGAGCATTACTTC. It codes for CSATSGGTVSYEHYF.

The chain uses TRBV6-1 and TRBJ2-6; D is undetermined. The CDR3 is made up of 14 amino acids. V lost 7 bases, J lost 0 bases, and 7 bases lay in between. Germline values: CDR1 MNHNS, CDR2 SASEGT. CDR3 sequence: CASNPASGANVLTF. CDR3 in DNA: TGTGCCAGCAATCCAGCCTCTGGGGCCAACGTCCTGACTTTC.

This CDR3 is CATSLQGTGELFF. CDR3 nucleotide sequence: TGTGCCACCAGCCTCCAGGGCACCGGGGAGCTGTTTTTT. The V call is TRBV24-1, the J call TRBJ2-2; D may be TRBD1 (5 bases). Trimming took off 7 bases at V and 4 bases at J, with 9 bases between the two ends. This CDR3 has 13 residues. CDR1 and CDR2 (germline): KGHDR, SFDVKD.

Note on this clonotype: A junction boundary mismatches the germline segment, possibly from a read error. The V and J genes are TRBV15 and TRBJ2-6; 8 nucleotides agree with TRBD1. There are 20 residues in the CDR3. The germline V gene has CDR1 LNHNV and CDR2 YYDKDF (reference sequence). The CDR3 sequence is CATSSRQGAGTGVGVNVLTF. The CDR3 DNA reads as TGTGCCACCAGCAGCAGACAGGGCGCCGGGACAGGAGTTGGGGTCAACGTCCTGACTTTC.

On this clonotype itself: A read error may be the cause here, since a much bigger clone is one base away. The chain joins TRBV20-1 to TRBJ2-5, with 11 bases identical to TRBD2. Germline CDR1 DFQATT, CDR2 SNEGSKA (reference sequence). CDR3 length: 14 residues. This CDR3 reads CSATQLLAGETQCF. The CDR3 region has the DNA TGCAGTGCTACCCAATTACTAGCGGGAGAGACCCAGTGCTTC.

CDR3 in amino acids: CASSHRGRETQYF. DNA of the CDR3: TGTGCCAGCAGCCACCGGGGGCGAGAGACCCAGTACTTC. The chain couples TRBV7-9 to TRBJ2-5; either TRBD1 or TRBD2 may fit D (6 bases each). Germline CDR1 reads SEHNR; CDR2 reads FQNEAQ (reference sequence). The CDR3 is made up of 13 amino acids. V lost 5 bases to trimming and J lost 4 bases, with 11 bases between them.

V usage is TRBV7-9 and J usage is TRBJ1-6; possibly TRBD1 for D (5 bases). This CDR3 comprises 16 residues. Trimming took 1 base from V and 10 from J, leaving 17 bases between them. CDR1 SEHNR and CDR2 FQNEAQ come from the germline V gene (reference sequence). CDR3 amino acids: CASSLVLAERGSPLHF. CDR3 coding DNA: TGTGCCAGCAGCTTAGTCCTGGCAGAACGGGGGTCACCCCTCCACTTT.

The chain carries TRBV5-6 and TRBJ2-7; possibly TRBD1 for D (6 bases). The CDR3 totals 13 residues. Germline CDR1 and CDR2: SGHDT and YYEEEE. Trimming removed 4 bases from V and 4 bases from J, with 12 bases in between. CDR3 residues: CASSATGTYEQYF. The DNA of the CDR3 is TGTGCCAGCAGCGCAACAGGGACGTACGAGCAGTACTTC.

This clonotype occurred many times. The CDR3 spells CASTTRGQNPWEQYF. As DNA, the CDR3 is TGTGCCAGCACAACGAGGGGGCAAAACCCCTGGGAGCAGTACTTC. V usage is TRBV2 and J usage is TRBJ2-7; TRBD1 matches at 7 bases. The germline gives CDR1 SNHLY, CDR2 FYNNEI. The V gene end was trimmed by 7 bases and the J gene end by 7 bases; junction bases not matched to a gene: 16. The CDR3 has 15 residues.

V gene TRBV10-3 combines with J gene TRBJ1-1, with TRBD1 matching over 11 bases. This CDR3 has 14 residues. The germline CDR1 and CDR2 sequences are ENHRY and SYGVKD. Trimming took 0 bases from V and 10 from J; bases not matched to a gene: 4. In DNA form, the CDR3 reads TGTGCCATCAGTGAGTCTTCGGGACAGGGGGTAGCTTTCTTT. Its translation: CAISESSGQGVAFF.

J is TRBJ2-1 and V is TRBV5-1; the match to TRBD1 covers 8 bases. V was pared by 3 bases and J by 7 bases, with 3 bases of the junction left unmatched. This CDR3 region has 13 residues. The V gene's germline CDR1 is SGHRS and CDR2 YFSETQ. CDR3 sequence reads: CASSSGTGNEQFF. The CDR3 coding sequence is TGCGCCAGCAGCTCCGGGACAGGAAATGAGCAGTTCTTC.

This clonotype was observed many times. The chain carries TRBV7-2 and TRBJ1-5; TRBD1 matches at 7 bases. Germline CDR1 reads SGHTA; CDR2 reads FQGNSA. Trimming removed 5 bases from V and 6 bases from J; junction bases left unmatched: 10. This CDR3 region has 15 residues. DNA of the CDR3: TGTGCCAGCAGCCAATCGACAGGGAGCCGTCAGCCCCAGCATTTT. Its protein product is CASSQSTGSRQPQHF.

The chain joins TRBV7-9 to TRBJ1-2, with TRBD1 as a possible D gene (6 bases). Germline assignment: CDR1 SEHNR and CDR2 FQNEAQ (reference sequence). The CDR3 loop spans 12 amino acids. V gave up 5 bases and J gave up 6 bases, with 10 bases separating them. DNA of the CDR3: TGTGCCAGCAGCCGCAGGGGCCATGGCTACACCTTC. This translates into CASSRRGHGYTF.

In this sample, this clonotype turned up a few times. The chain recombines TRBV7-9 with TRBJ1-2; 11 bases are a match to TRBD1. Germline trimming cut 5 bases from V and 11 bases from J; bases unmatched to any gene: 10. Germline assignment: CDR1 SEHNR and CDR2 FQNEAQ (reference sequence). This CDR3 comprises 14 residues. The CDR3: CASSQGQGARWYTF. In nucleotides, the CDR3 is TGTGCCAGCAGCCAAGGACAGGGGGCGCGTTGGTACACCTTC.

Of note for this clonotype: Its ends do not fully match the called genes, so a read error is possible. The CDR3: CATSDTTRTGNSNRPQHF. CDR3 nucleotides: TGTGCCACCAGTGACACAACCAGGACGGGTAATAGCAATCGGCCCCAGCATTTT. This chain uses TRBV24-1 with TRBJ1-5; D is undetermined. The CDR3 is 18 residues long. Germline CDR1 reads KGHDR; CDR2 reads SFDVKD.